This entry is about one T cell receptor (beta chain). Its antigen is not known. Recently defined diagnostic criteria classed the Susac syndrome patients as definite or probable. RNA, at about 0.5 to 1 ug, was reverse transcribed with random hexamers. With immunoSEQ multiplex PCR, TCR beta CDR3 was amplified across 54 Vbeta and 13 Jbeta. TCRdb recomputed calls from the immunoSEQ multiplex PCR reads with MiXCR, one row per CDR3 protein. This table holds 100,000 to 150,000 distinct CDR3 sequences, around 95% found once. The data were taken from a study of CD8 T cells in Susac syndrome. Study-wide points: Detection of Susac-specific public clones gave some 15 in total CD8+ repertoires and about five in CD8+ TEMRA repertoires.

The V end lost 4 bases, the J end lost 0 bases, and 15 bases lay between the germline ends. There are 16 residues in the CDR3. CDR1 is SGHVS, CDR2 FQNEAQ, per germline. Sequencing was performed on CD8+ T cells from PBMCs. This sequence originates from a human donor with Susac syndrome. J is TRBJ1-1 and V is TRBV7-8; D might be TRBD1 (5 bases). This chain's CDR3 is CASSSRPKGMNTEAFF. DNA of the CDR3: TGTGCCAGCAGCTCTAGGCCCAAGGGGATGAACACTGAAGCTTTCTTT.